These T cell receptor beta chains were read from a single sample in a study of T cell responses to AZD1222 COVID-19 vaccine. Only in-frame clones appear in the TCRdb table, and some are missing; sequencing was by immunoSEQ multiplex PCR. Here the sample spans roughly 180,000 clones, over 70% being singletons. The input for sequencing was peripheral blood, taken on day 0 of MenACWY control vaccination. The receptors derive from an adult in good health. The CDR3 runs from the conserved cysteine through the conserved F or W. D genes are given only for firm matches. The size of a clone is reported for some rows only, either as once, few or many, or as a class for expanded clones.

. | . | TRBJ1-1 | 15 | TRBV6-5 | TGTGCCAGCAGTTTCGGACAGTCCGGGGACACTGAAGCTTTCTTT | CASSFGQSGDTEAFF
. | . | TRBJ2-7 | 16 | TRBV30 | TGTGCCTGGAGTGACCCCCTGACATACAGGGCCAACGAGCAGTACTTC | CAWSDPLTYRANEQYF
. | . | TRBJ1-1 | 13 | TRBV6-5 | TGTGCCAGCAGTTACCGCGGACGGACTGAAGCTTTCTTT | CASSYRGRTEAFF
. | TRBD1 | TRBJ1-3 | 16 | TRBV28 | TGTGCCAGCAGCTCCCCACAGGGGATATCTGGAAACACCATATATTTT | CASSSPQGISGNTIYF
. | . | TRBJ2-7 | 14 | TRBV11-1 | TGTGCCAGCAGCCCCCAATTAGGCTCCTACGAGCAGTACTTC | CASSPQLGSYEQYF
. | TRBD1 | TRBJ2-7 | 16 | TRBV24-1 | TGTGCCACCAGTGATCAGTTCGGGACAGGGATCTACGAGCAGTACTTC | CATSDQFGTGIYEQYF
. | TRBD1 | TRBJ1-4 | 15 | TRBV5-1 | TGCGCCAGCAGCGAGGCCGGGACAGCTAATGAAAAACTGTTTTTT | CASSEAGTANEKLFF
. | . | TRBJ2-7 | 14 | TRBV13 | TGTGCCAGCAGCTTAGTCCTAGTCTCCCGGGAGCAGTACTTC | CASSLVLVSREQYF
. | TRBD1 | TRBJ2-1 | 15 | TRBV7-8 | TGTGCCAGCAGCTGGGGGACAGTCCTGGGCAATGAGCAGTTCTTC | CASSWGTVLGNEQFF
. | TRBD1 | TRBJ1-2 | 13 | TRBV27 | TGTGCCAGCAGTTTAGACAGGGGTTATGGCTACACCTTC | CASSLDRGYGYTF
once | . | TRBJ2-7 | 13 | TRBV19 | TGTGCCACCTCCCCCGCGGGGCGACACGAGCAGTACTTC | CATSPAGRHEQYF
. | TRBD1 | TRBJ2-1 | 17 | TRBV27 | TGTGCCAGCAGTTTGTTTGCGACAGGGATAATCTACAATGAGCAGTTCTTC | CASSLFATGIIYNEQFF
. | . | TRBJ2-1 | 14 | TRBV19 | TGTGCCAGTAGTATGGGAGTTACCTACAATGAGCAGTTCTTC | CASSMGVTYNEQFF
. | . | TRBJ2-7 | 11 | TRBV6-5 | TGTGCCAGCAGTTATATGGGCGAGCAGTACTTC | CASSYMGEQYF
. | TRBD1 | TRBJ2-7 | 16 | TRBV5-1 | TGCGCCAGCAGCCTACCACCGGGACAGCCCACCTACGAGCAGTACTTC | CASSLPPGQPTYEQYF
few | . | TRBJ1-2 | 15 | TRBV7-8 | TGTGCCAGCAGCTTAAGAGGCACACCCAACTATGGCTACACCTTC | CASSLRGTPNYGYTF
. | TRBD1 | TRBJ1-6 | 15 | TRBV18 | TGTGCCAGCTCACCGGACAGGGAAAGGTATTCACCCCTCCACTTT | CASSPDRERYSPLHF
. | TRBD1 | TRBJ2-7 | 17 | TRBV28 | TGTGCCAGCAGGAAGTCGGCGTGGACAGGGCGAACCTACGAGCAGTACTTC | CASRKSAWTGRTYEQYF
. | . | TRBJ1-1 | 13 | TRBV7-2 | TGTGCCAGCAGCTTAACGTCGGCGACTGAAGCTTTCTTT | CASSLTSATEAFF
. | . | TRBJ1-2 | 18 | TRBV4-1 | TGCGCCAGCAGCCAAGTGGACATGGGAAGACTCGACGGGAAAGGCTACACCTTC | CASSQVDMGRLDGKGYTF
. | TRBD1 | TRBJ2-7 | 13 | TRBV3-1/TRBV3-2 | TGTGCCAGCAGCCAGGACAGGTTTGGTGAGCAGTACTTC | CASSQDRFGEQYF
. | TRBD1 | TRBJ1-5 | 14 | TRBV5-1 | TGCGCCAGCAGCTTGGTGACAGGGGGTCAGCCCCAGCATTTT | CASSLVTGGQPQHF
once | TRBD2 | TRBJ2-1 | 20 | TRBV5-1 | TGCGCCAGCAGCCCAGGACCGACTAGCGGGAGGTGGAGCTCCTACAATGAGCAGTTCTTC | CASSPGPTSGRWSSYNEQFF
. | . | TRBJ2-7 | 15 | TRBV6-2/TRBV6-3 | TGTGCCAGCAGTCGATCTAGTGCCCTTGGCTCCGAGCAGTACTTC | CASSRSSALGSEQYF
. | . | TRBJ1-3 | 16 | TRBV5-1 | TGCGCCAGCAGCTTGGAGGCCTCCTCTGACGGAAACACCATATATTTT | CASSLEASSDGNTIYF
. | TRBD1 | TRBJ2-7 | 18 | TRBV7-9 | TGTGCCAGCAGCCGGGCCGGCAGACAGGGACACAGCTCCTACGAGCAGTACTTC | CASSRAGRQGHSSYEQYF
. | . | TRBJ1-5 | 16 | TRBV19 | TGTGCCAGTAGCGAAACCGGGACTCATAGCAATCAGCCCCAGCATTTT | CASSETGTHSNQPQHF
. | . | TRBJ2-7 | 13 | TRBV4-3 | TGCGCCAGCAGCCAAGTACTCAGCTACGAGCAGTACTTC | CASSQVLSYEQYF
. | . | TRBJ1-2 | 15 | TRBV6-5 | TGTGCCAGCAGCTCCGGGCAGAAGGAGGGCTATGGCTACACCTTC | CASSSGQKEGYGYTF
. | . | TRBJ2-1 | 19 | TRBV21-1 | TGTGCCAGCAGCAGCCGGGACAGGTCATCATCGGCCTCCTACAATGAGCAGTTCTTC | CASSSRDRSSSASYNEQFF
. | . | TRBJ2-3 | 15 | TRBV5-1 | TGCGCCAGCAGCCGAGGGGCGCAGCGGACAGATACGCAGTATTTT | CASSRGAQRTDTQYF
. | TRBD2 | TRBJ2-1 | 17 | TRBV18 | TGTGCCAGCTCTCTATCTCCCCCACTAGCGGGAGCGGGTGAGCAGTTCTTC | CASSLSPPLAGAGEQFF
. | . | TRBJ1-3 | 14 | TRBV27 | TGTGCCAGCAGTTTTGCGGGACCTGGAAACACCATATATTTT | CASSFAGPGNTIYF
. | . | TRBJ1-1 | 15 | TRBV19 | TGTGCCAGTAGTTATGACAGCTTTGTGAACACTGAAGCTTTCTTT | CASSYDSFVNTEAFF
. | TRBD2 | TRBJ2-3 | 16 | TRBV27 | TGTGCCAGCAGTCAATTAGCGGGGGGGCTTACAGATACGCAGTATTTT | CASSQLAGGLTDTQYF
. | . | TRBJ1-4 | 14 | TRBV4-3 | TGCGCCAGCAGCCAAGATCGGACTAATGAAAAACTGTTTTTT | CASSQDRTNEKLFF
few | . | TRBJ1-3 | 13 | TRBV6-5 | TGTGCCAGCGCCGGGTACTCTGGAAACACCATATATTTT | CASAGYSGNTIYF
. | TRBD1 | TRBJ1-2 | 12 | TRBV29-1 | TGCAGCGTTGAGGGACAGAACTATGGCTACACCTTC | CSVEGQNYGYTF
. | . | TRBJ1-3 | 15 | TRBV5-8 | TGTGCCAGCAGCTTGGTACCAGGGACTGGAAACACCATATATTTT | CASSLVPGTGNTIYF
. | . | TRBJ1-5 | 16 | TRBV19 | TGTGCCAGTAACCCCGGGACTCCGGCTCGGGATCAGCCCCAGCATTTT | CASNPGTPARDQPQHF
. | . | TRBJ2-5 | 14 | TRBV2 | TGTGCCAGCAGTGACTTGACGGTGCTCGGGACCCAGTACTTC | CASSDLTVLGTQYF
. | TRBD2 | TRBJ2-3 | 15 | TRBV27 | TGTGCCAGCAGTTCGCGAGCGGGGTGGACAGATACGCAGTATTTT | CASSSRAGWTDTQYF